Reported below is one T cell receptor (beta chain). Its antigen is unknown. The sample is drawn from a study of human T cells and chemical hapten exposure. The study, taken as a whole, reports: No alteration of TCRs above 1 in 1000 frequency was seen with DPC sensitization.

With 2 bases clipped from V and 5 bases from J, the junction kept 6 bases outside the gene matches. The CDR3 length is 15 residues. Germline V gives CDR1 SNHLY, CDR2 FYNNEI. The time point was: pre-sensitization, week 0. Treatment in this sample: therapeutic diphenylcyclopropenone sensitization with weekly scalp DPC. Using its own MiXCR run on the RACE reads, TCRdb lists one record per CDR3 protein. The sample lists 300,000 to 400,000 distinct CDR3 sequences; 5.1% were seen once. V is TRBV2 and J is TRBJ1-5; TRBD1 agrees at 7 bases. The clonotype originates from a woman between 45 and 65 years old with alopecia areata. Some clones in this sample may be carry-over from other donors' samples. Sample: whole blood, taken in connection with sensitization to the hapten diphenylcyclopropenone (DPC). CDR3 in DNA: TGTGCCAGCAGTGAATTGGAGGGGGCTCATCAGCCCCAGCATTTT. Amino acids: CASSELEGAHQPQHF. Using reference TRBV2 and TRBJ1-5 for the parts outside the CDR3, the full variable domain is EPEVTQTPSHQVTQMGQEVILRCVPISNHLYFYWYRQILGQKVEFLVSFYNNEISEKSEIFDDQFSVERPDGSNFTLKIRSTKLEDSAMYFCASSELEGAHQPQHFGDGTRLSIL.